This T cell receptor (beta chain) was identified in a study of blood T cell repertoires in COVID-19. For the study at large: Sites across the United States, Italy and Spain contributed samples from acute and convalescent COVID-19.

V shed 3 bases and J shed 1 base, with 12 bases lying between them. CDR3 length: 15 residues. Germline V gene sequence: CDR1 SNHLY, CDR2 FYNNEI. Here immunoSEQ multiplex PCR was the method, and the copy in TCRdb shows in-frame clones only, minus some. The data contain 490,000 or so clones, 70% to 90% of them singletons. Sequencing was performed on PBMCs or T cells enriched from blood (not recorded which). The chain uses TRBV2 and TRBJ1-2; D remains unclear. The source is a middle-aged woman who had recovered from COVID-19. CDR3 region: CASSDPGNRNYGYTF. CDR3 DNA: TGTGCCAGCAGTGATCCGGGGAACCGTAACTATGGCTACACCTTC.